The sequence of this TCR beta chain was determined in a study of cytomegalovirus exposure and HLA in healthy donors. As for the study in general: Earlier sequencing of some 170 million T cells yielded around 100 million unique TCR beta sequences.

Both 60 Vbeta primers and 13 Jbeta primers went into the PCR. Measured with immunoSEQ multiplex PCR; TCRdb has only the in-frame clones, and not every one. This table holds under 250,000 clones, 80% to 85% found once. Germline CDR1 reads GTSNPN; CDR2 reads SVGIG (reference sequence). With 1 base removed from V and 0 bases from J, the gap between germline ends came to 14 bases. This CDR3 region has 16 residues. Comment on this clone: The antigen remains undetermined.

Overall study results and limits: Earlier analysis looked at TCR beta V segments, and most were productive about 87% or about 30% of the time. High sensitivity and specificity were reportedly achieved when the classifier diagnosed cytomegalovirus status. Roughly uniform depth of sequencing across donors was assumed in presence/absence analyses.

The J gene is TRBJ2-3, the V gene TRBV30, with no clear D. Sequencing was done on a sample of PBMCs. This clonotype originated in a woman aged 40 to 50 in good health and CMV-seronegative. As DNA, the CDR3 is TGTGCCTGGAGTGGTTCCGCCGGAGCTAGCACAGATACGCAGTATTTT. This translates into CAWSGSAGASTDTQYF.